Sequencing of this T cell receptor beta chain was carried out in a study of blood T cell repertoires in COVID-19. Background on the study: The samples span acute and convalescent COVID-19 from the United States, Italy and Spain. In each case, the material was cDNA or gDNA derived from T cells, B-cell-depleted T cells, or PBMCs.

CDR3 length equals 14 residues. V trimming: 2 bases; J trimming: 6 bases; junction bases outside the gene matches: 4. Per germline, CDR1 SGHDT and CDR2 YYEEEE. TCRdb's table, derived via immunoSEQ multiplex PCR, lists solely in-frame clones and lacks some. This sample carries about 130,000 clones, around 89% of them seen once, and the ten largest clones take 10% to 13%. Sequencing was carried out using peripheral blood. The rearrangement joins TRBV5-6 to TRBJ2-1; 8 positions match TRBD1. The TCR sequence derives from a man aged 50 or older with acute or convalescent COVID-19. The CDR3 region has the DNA TGTGCCAGCAGCTTTAACAGGGGGTCCAATGAGCAGTTCTTC. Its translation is CASSFNRGSNEQFF.